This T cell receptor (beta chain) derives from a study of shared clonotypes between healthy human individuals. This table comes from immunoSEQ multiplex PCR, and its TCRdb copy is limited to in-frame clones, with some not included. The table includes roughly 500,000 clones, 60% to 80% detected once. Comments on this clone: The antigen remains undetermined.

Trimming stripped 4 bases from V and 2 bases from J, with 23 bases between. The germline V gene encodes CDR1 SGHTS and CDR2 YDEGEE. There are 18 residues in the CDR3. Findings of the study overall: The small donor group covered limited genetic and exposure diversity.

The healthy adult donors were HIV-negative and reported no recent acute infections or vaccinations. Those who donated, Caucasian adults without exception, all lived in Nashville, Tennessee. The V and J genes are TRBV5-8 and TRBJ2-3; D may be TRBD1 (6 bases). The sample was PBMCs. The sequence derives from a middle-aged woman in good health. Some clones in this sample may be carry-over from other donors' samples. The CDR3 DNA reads TGTGCCAGCAGCCCGATAGGGGCTGGGACACTGATCACAGATACGCAGTATTTT. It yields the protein CASSPIGAGTLITDTQYF.